The present T cell receptor (beta chain) was sequenced within a study of molecular identifiers for immune sequencing clone quantification. TCRdb ran MiXCR on the PCR reads and lists one entry per CDR3 protein. This table has 550,000 to 750,000 distinct CDR3 sequences, 15% to 20% appearing once. This clonotype was observed at least ten times. Germline V gene lookup returns CDR1 KGHDR and CDR2 SFDVKD. V gave up 4 bases and J gave up 6 bases, with 8 bases separating them. This CDR3 spans 12 amino acids. Sequencing input: naive CD8+ T cells from blood, with Jurkat cell RNA spiked in. Regarding subset: FACS-sorted CD8+CD4-CCR7+CD45RA+ naive T cells. This chain connects TRBV24-1 to TRBJ2-5, with D hard to call. The sequence was obtained from a human donor in good health. Some libraries in this study had Jurkat cell RNA spiked in. CDR3 loop: CATSDGDKTQYF. The CDR3, as DNA: TGTGCCACCAGTGACGGAGATAAGACCCAGTACTTC.